The sequence of this T cell receptor (beta chain) was determined in a study of blood T cell repertoires in COVID-19. Study-level information: PBMCs, B-cell-depleted T cells, or T cells were the source of the cDNA or gDNA that made up the material.

Original methodology: How many nucleated cells were present was estimated from reference gene primer amplification. This table comes from immunoSEQ multiplex PCR, and its TCRdb copy is limited to in-frame clones, with some not included. V and J calls and clone size are given by that table; D and trimming were obtained from the DNA. The sample consists of under 300,000 clones, about 88% of them appearing once. The CDR3 has 13 amino acids. Trimming left V 5 bases short and J 2 bases short, with 7 bases between. Germline CDR1 reads KGHSH; CDR2 reads LQKENI. This clone was detected a few times. The source material was peripheral blood. The TCR comes from a middle-aged woman who had recovered from COVID-19. This sequence joins TRBV18 and TRBJ1-5, with a tentative D call TRBD1 (5 bases). The CDR3 sequence: CASSGGGNQPQHF. The CDR3 DNA follows: TGTGCCAGCTCAGGGGGGGGCAATCAGCCCCAGCATTTT.